The next 2 T cell receptor beta chains were all read from a single sample in a study of blood T cell repertoires in COVID-19. Method: immunoSEQ multiplex PCR; TCRdb's copy keeps in-frame clones and lacks some. The profile shows about 200,000 clones, 65% to 90% of them singletons. The source material was PBMCs or T cells enriched from blood (not recorded which). These receptors originate from a middle-aged woman with acute COVID-19.

This clone was counted a single time. The gene calls are TRBV27 and TRBJ1-6; D remains unclear. The length of the CDR3 is 14 residues. Germline V gives CDR1 MNHEY, CDR2 SMNVEV (reference sequence). The V gene lost 3 bases and the J gene lost 9 bases, with 12 bases spanning the gap. CDR3 region: CASSFGGWASPLHF. The DNA for the CDR3 is TGTGCCAGCAGTTTCGGTGGGTGGGCTTCACCCCTCCACTTT.

This clone has a single count. The chain joins TRBV28 to TRBJ2-2; 8 positions agree with TRBD1. CDR3 length: 16 amino acids. J was trimmed by 0 bases and V by 10 bases; bases with no gene match: 10. Germline assignment: CDR1 MDHEN and CDR2 SYDVKM. The CDR3 spells CAISSRTGPNTGELFF. CDR3 DNA sequence: TGTGCCATCTCCTCTAGGACAGGGCCGAACACCGGGGAGCTGTTTTTT.